Presented here are 31 T cell receptor beta chains from one specimen sequenced in a study of blood T cell repertoires in COVID-19 (dated by TCRdb to the early 2020s). Library method: the immunoSEQ multiplex PCR assay. This immuneACCESS table, as held by TCRdb, lists in-frame sequences with V and J called but not all clones. Of the missing ones, under half trace to an unresolved V gene in checked studies; the others have no known cause. Counted in this sample were some 220,000 clones; around four fifths of them appeared once. 5.2% of the sample rests with the top ten. The sequenced sample consisted of peripheral blood. These receptors all stem from a woman in her 70s with COVID-19, enrolled during active disease.

A single count supports this clone. The V gene is TRBV6-5, the J gene TRBJ1-4; possible D gene TRBD1, 5 bases. Germline loops: CDR1 MNHEY, CDR2 SVGAGI. V was trimmed by 5 bases and J by 1 base, leaving 8 bases between them. The CDR3 consists of 14 residues. The CDR3 DNA reads TGTGCCAGCAGTAGGGGCAGAACTAATGAAAAACTGTTTTTT. Its protein is CASSRGRTNEKLFF.

A few counts support this clone. This chain connects TRBV15 to TRBJ1-3; D gene ambiguous. V dropped 0 bases and J dropped 2 bases, with 5 bases sitting between them. This CDR3 is built from 14 residues. Germline CDR1 LNHNV, CDR2 YYDKDF (reference sequence). The CDR3 DNA follows: TGTGCCACCAGCAGAGACGGGGCTGGAAACACCATATATTTT. Amino acids: CATSRDGAGNTIYF.

The V and J genes are TRBV29-1 and TRBJ2-3; D call uncertain. V gave up 3 bases and J gave up 3 bases, with 7 bases separating them. Germline V gene lookup returns CDR1 SQVTM and CDR2 ANQGSEA. CDR3 size: 12 residues. Here the CDR3 DNA reads TGCAGCGTTGACCAAGAGACAGATACGCAGTATTTT. Protein: CSVDQETDTQYF.

The J gene is TRBJ1-3, the V gene TRBV7-9; 10 bases map to TRBD1. The CDR3 covers 19 residues. Trimming took 5 bases from V and 2 from J; bases not matched to a gene: 15. Germline values: CDR1 SEHNR, CDR2 FQNEAQ (reference sequence). In DNA, the CDR3 is TGTGCCAGCAGCCCCCACCGGGACAGGGGATCGGCGGCTGGAAACACCATATATTTT. It translates to CASSPHRDRGSAAGNTIYF. The full variable domain, its missing parts supplied by reference TRBV7-9 and TRBJ1-3, is DTGVSQNPRHKITKRGQNVTFRCDPISEHNRLYWYRQTLGQGPEFLTYFQNEAQLEKSRLLSDRFSAERPKGSFSTLEIQRTEQGDSAMYLCASSPHRDRGSAAGNTIYFGEGSWLTVV.

The rearrangement links TRBV19 to TRBJ1-4; D uncertain. The V gene lost 10 bases and the J gene lost 8 bases, with 17 bases spanning the gap. The CDR3 length is 13 residues. Germline V lookup: CDR1 LNHDA, CDR2 SQIVND (reference sequence). CDR3 sequence: CATSPRTREKLFF. Written as DNA, the CDR3 is TGTGCCACTTCCCCCCGCACTCGGGAAAAACTGTTTTTT.

J is TRBJ1-5 and V is TRBV30; a possible D gene is TRBD1 (6 bases). V lost 3 bases, J lost 7 bases, and 10 bases lay in between. The V gene's germline CDR1 is GTSNPN and CDR2 SVGIG (reference sequence). The CDR3 extends over 12 amino acids. The CDR3 here is CAWRVQGQPQHF. The CDR3 coding sequence is TGTGCCTGGAGGGTACAGGGCCAGCCCCAGCATTTT.

This clone was seen more than once but under ten times. The CDR3 DNA reads as TGTGCCGGTAGCGGGAGGGTCTCCTACAATGAGCAGTTCTTC. Translation: CAGSGRVSYNEQFF. The chain employs TRBV30 and TRBJ2-1, with TRBD2 identical over 11 bases. Looked up from germline, CDR1 is GTSNPN and CDR2 is SVGIG (reference sequence). V lost 8 bases, J lost 0 bases, and 3 bases stayed unmatched. The CDR3 spans 14 residues.

The rearrangement uses TRBV11-2 and TRBJ2-3; 7 nucleotides line up with TRBD2. V lost 4 bases, J lost 2 bases, and 3 bases stayed unmatched. Germline lookup yields CDR1 SGHAT and CDR2 FQNNGV. There are 14 residues in the CDR3. CDR3 amino acids: CASSSGLLTDTQYF. CDR3 in DNA: TGTGCCAGCAGCTCGGGACTACTCACAGATACGCAGTATTTT. The variable domain in full, with the rest retrieved from reference TRBV11-2 and TRBJ2-3, is EAGVAQSPRYKIIEKRQSVAFWCNPISGHATLYWYQQILGQGPKLLIQFQNNGVVDDSQLPKDRFSAERLKGVDSTLKIQPAKLEDSAVYLCASSSGLLTDTQYFGPGTRLTVL.

The V gene is TRBV3-1 (or the pseudogene TRBV3-2), the J gene TRBJ2-1; TRBD2 matches 11 bases. The germline V gene encodes CDR1 LGHDT and CDR2 YNNKEL (reference sequence). The CDR3 consists of 13 residues. Trimming removed 4 bases from V and 10 bases from J; junction bases left unmatched: 3. DNA for the CDR3: TGTGCCAGCAGCCGTACTAGCGGGGGAGAGCAGTTCTTC. Its protein is CASSRTSGGEQFF.

The chain carries TRBV9 and TRBJ1-3; TRBD1 matches 9 bases. The CDR3 loop spans 16 amino acids. V shed 0 bases and J 0 bases; nucleotides not matched to a gene: 1. Germline CDR1 and CDR2: SGDLS and YYNGEE. CDR3 protein: CASSVGTGASGNTIYF. The CDR3 DNA is TGTGCCAGCAGCGTAGGGACAGGGGCCTCTGGAAACACCATATATTTT. Drawing the rest from reference TRBV9 and TRBJ1-3, the complete variable domain is DSGVTQTPKHLITATGQRVTLRCSPRSGDLSVYWYQQSLDQGLQFLIQYYNGEERAKGNILERFSAQQFPDLHSELNLSSLELGDSALYFCASSVGTGASGNTIYFGEGSWLTVV.

The chain is built from TRBV7-3 and TRBJ2-3; 9 bases are a match to TRBD2. The CDR3 consists of 18 residues. Germline V gene lookup returns CDR1 SGHTA and CDR2 FQGTGA. The trim removed 1 base at V and 6 bases at J, leaving 14 bases unmatched. As DNA, the CDR3 is TGTGCCAGCAGCTTAATTGCCCCGGGAGCGGGAGGAGCGGATACGCAGTATTTT. This codes for CASSLIAPGAGGADTQYF. Combining the CDR3 with reference TRBV7-3 and TRBJ2-3 gives the whole variable domain GAGVSQTPSNKVTEKGKYVELRCDPISGHTALYWYRQSLGQGPEFLIYFQGTGAADDSGLPNDRFFAVRPEGSVSTLKIQRTERGDSAVYLCASSLIAPGAGGADTQYFGPGTRLTVL.

The rearrangement uses TRBV28 and TRBJ2-3; 15 bases match TRBD2. Per the germline V gene, CDR1 is MDHEN and CDR2 is SYDVKM. The CDR3 extends over 18 amino acids. After removal of 6 bases from V and 2 bases from J, the junction contained 9 bases not matched to a gene. The CDR3 region has the DNA TGTGCCAGCAGCCATGGACTAGCGGGAGGGGACGCCACAGATACGCAGTATTTT. This encodes CASSHGLAGGDATDTQYF.

The chain employs TRBV4-2 and TRBJ2-2, with D possibly matching TRBD2 (6 bases). The CDR3 has 17 residues. The germline CDR1 and CDR2 sequences are LGHNA and YNFKEQ. V was trimmed by 4 bases and J by 5 bases, leaving 20 bases between them. Here the CDR3 reads CASSPAGSARRTGELFF. CDR3 DNA sequence: TGTGCCAGCAGCCCTGCGGGGAGCGCGAGGCGTACCGGGGAGCTGTTTTTT.

This chain links TRBV29-1 with TRBJ2-4; 9 positions agree with TRBD2. This CDR3 is built from 13 residues. With V trimmed by 7 bases and J by 6 bases, 7 bases remained unmatched. Germline assignment: CDR1 SQVTM and CDR2 ANQGSEA. Here the CDR3 reads CSAGRREGNIQYF. In nucleotides, the CDR3 is TGCAGCGCCGGAAGGCGGGAGGGAAACATTCAGTACTTC.

This rearrangement joins TRBV4-1 to TRBJ2-7; 9 bases are shared with TRBD2. Germline trimming cut 4 bases from V and 2 bases from J; bases unmatched to any gene: 9. This CDR3 comprises 16 residues. Per germline, CDR1 MGHRA and CDR2 YSYEKL. CDR3 sequence: CASSLAPTSGTYEQYF. CDR3 DNA: TGCGCCAGCAGCCTCGCGCCGACTAGCGGTACCTACGAGCAGTACTTC.

The chain combines TRBV11-2 with TRBJ2-5; D perhaps matches TRBD2 (7 bases). The CDR3 length is 15 residues. V was pared by 4 bases and J by 4 bases, with 16 bases between. Germline V gene sequence: CDR1 SGHAT, CDR2 FQNNGV. This chain's CDR3 is CASSSRGGGGETQYF. DNA of the CDR3: TGTGCCAGCAGCTCCCGAGGGGGGGGCGGAGAGACCCAGTACTTC.

The genes are TRBV6-5 and TRBJ2-1; tentatively, D is TRBD2 (6 bases). From germline, CDR1 is MNHEY and CDR2 SVGAGI. The CDR3 runs 16 residues. Trimming cost V 0 bases and J 10 bases, with 19 bases left between them. The CDR3 protein is CASSYSLGRPGREQFF. CDR3 sequence (DNA): TGTGCCAGCAGTTACTCTTTAGGTAGGCCAGGGAGGGAGCAGTTCTTC.

The CDR3: CASSSQGAEKLFF. CDR3 coding DNA: TGTGCCAGCAGTTCACAGGGTGCGGAAAAACTGTTTTTT. The rearrangement links TRBV27 to TRBJ1-4; D is possibly TRBD1 (6 bases). With 4 bases removed from V and 8 bases from J, the gap between germline ends came to 11 bases. The CDR3 consists of 13 residues. The germline gives CDR1 MNHEY, CDR2 SMNVEV (reference sequence).

This rearrangement joins TRBV28 to TRBJ1-6, with a weak D call TRBD1 (5 bases). Germline V gene lookup returns CDR1 MDHEN and CDR2 SYDVKM. The CDR3 is 18 residues long. V was pared by 0 bases and J by 5 bases, with 17 bases between. The CDR3, as DNA: TGTGCCAGCAGTTTATGGGGGTCAGGGCAATTCCATAATTCACCCCTCCACTTT. It is translated as CASSLWGSGQFHNSPLHF.

This chain links TRBV6-2 or TRBV6-3 with TRBJ2-7; TRBD1 is a possible D gene (6 bases). From germline, CDR1 is MNHEY and CDR2 SVGEGT. The CDR3 has 14 residues. Trimming removed 2 bases at V and 3 bases at J, with 11 bases between. CDR3 residues: CASSYPDSYYEQYF. The CDR3 DNA is TGTGCCAGCAGTTACCCGGACAGCTACTACGAGCAGTACTTC.

The CDR3 here is CASSPRQVVYEQYF. The CDR3 DNA follows: TGTGCCAGCAGCCCTCGACAGGTGGTCTACGAGCAGTACTTC. The rearrangement joins TRBV9 to TRBJ2-7; possible D gene TRBD1, 6 bases. The CDR3 length is 14 residues. Germline V CDR1 and CDR2: SGDLS, YYNGEE. Trimming shortened V by 4 bases and J by 3 bases, and 14 bases separated the two germline ends.

The genes are TRBV7-2 and TRBJ1-5; 7 bases match TRBD1. Trimming removed 2 bases from V and 6 bases from J; junction bases left unmatched: 7. Germline loops: CDR1 SGHTA, CDR2 FQGNSA. CDR3 size: 15 residues. The CDR3 DNA reads as TGTGCCAGCAGCTTAAATTCAGGGGGACGTCAGCCCCAGCATTTT. Translating it yields CASSLNSGGRQPQHF.

The chain has TRBV4-2 and TRBJ1-1, with 10 bases matching TRBD1. In germline, CDR1 is LGHNA, CDR2 YNFKEQ. The length of the CDR3 is 15 residues. Trimming cost V 0 bases and J 6 bases; bases outside gene matches: 4. For the CDR3, the DNA is TGTGCCAGCAGCCAAGATTTGGACAGGGGGGCTGAAGCTTTCTTT. Its translation is CASSQDLDRGAEAFF.

The CDR3 coding sequence is TGTGCCAGCAGTTCCCGACTAGCGGAGCGCACAGATACGCAGTATTTT. Translating gives CASSSRLAERTDTQYF. The chain carries TRBV28 and TRBJ2-3; TRBD2 agrees at 9 bases. The CDR3 loop spans 16 amino acids. In germline, CDR1 is MDHEN, CDR2 SYDVKM. J gave up 1 base and V 4 bases, and 6 bases lay outside the gene matches.

The chain combines TRBV28 with TRBJ2-6, with 10 bases aligning to TRBD1. This CDR3 comprises 19 residues. Germline V CDR1 and CDR2: MDHEN, SYDVKM. Losses at the gene ends were 3 bases for V and 4 bases for J; bases not matched to a gene: 12. The CDR3 loop is CASSFPLRDRGRGANVLTF. CDR3 sequence (DNA): TGTGCCAGCAGTTTTCCGTTGAGGGACAGGGGACGCGGGGCCAACGTCCTGACTTTC.

The chain recombines TRBV18 with TRBJ1-3; tentative D call: TRBD1 (5 bases). The germline V and J ends were trimmed by 0 bases and 1 base, with 10 bases remaining between them. The CDR3 length is 16 residues. Germline loops: CDR1 KGHSH, CDR2 LQKENI. The DNA for the CDR3 is TGTGCCAGCTCACCACCGGGGGACTGGTCTGGAAACACCATATATTTT. It encodes CASSPPGDWSGNTIYF.

The rearrangement joins TRBV7-2 to TRBJ1-1; TRBD1 aligns across 7 bases. Trimming took 3 bases from V and 2 from J; bases not matched to a gene: 6. CDR3 length: 15 amino acids. Germline lookup yields CDR1 SGHTA and CDR2 FQGNSA. The chain's CDR3 is CASSFLGQSNTEAFF. As DNA, the CDR3 is TGTGCCAGCAGCTTCTTGGGACAGTCAAACACTGAAGCTTTCTTT.

This clone came up a few times. The chain carries TRBV5-1 and TRBJ1-1; 9 bases are a match to TRBD1. The germline gives CDR1 SGHRS, CDR2 YFSETQ. J gave up 5 bases and V 2 bases, and 10 bases lay outside the gene matches. There are 16 residues in the CDR3. For the CDR3, the DNA is TGCGCCAGCAGCTTAACCGGGACAGGGACGGGAACTGAAGCTTTCTTT. Translating gives CASSLTGTGTGTEAFF.

The J gene is TRBJ2-1, the V gene TRBV5-1, with TRBD2 identical over 12 bases. CDR1 SGHRS and CDR2 YFSETQ come from the germline V gene. V dropped 4 bases and J dropped 11; count of bases not matched to a gene: 10. CDR3 length equals 15 residues. The CDR3 bases are TGCGCCAGCAGCCGCCTAGCGGGAGGGCCCCGTAAGCAGTTCTTC. As protein: CASSRLAGGPRKQFF.

This chain links TRBV7-9 with TRBJ2-1; 7 bases line up with TRBD1. V lost 4 bases and J lost 6; bases outside the gene matches: 9. CDR3 length: 15 residues. Germline CDR1 SEHNR, CDR2 FQNEAQ (reference sequence). The CDR3 nucleotides are TGTGCCAGCAGCTCCCAGGGGGTTGTCGTCAATGAGCAGTTCTTC. Translating gives CASSSQGVVVNEQFF.

This chain connects TRBV7-9 to TRBJ2-2, with unresolved D. Trimming removed 3 bases at V and 2 bases at J, with 13 bases between. Germline CDR1 and CDR2: SEHNR and FQNEAQ (reference sequence). This CDR3 comprises 16 residues. Written as DNA, the CDR3 is TGTGCCAGCAGCTTCTTTAGTAGTCCCAACACCGGGGAGCTGTTTTTT. Translation: CASSFFSSPNTGELFF.